The 19 T cell receptor beta chains below all came from one sample that was sequenced in a study of T cell changes during pregnancy in multiple sclerosis. The repertoire was sequenced with immunoSEQ multiplex PCR; TCRdb's copy has only in-frame clones and lacks some. The table records fewer than 130,000 clones, approximately 89% of them present only once. The input for sequencing was peripheral blood, taken after pregnancy. The receptor source for this set is a female donor with multiple sclerosis, enrolled in a pregnancy study.

The rearrangement uses TRBV7-9 and TRBJ1-2; 8 bases map to TRBD1. Germline CDR1 reads SEHNR; CDR2 reads FQNEAQ (reference sequence). The CDR3 extends over 16 amino acids. V shed 5 bases, J shed 2 bases, and the junction held 10 bases outside the gene matches. The CDR3 is CASSPHRRTGNYGYTF. DNA of the CDR3: TGTGCCAGCAGCCCGCATAGGCGGACAGGGAACTATGGCTACACCTTC.

Only a few counts were recorded for this clone. The chain couples TRBV28 to TRBJ1-2; no clear D gene. CDR3 size: 12 residues. Germline V lookup: CDR1 MDHEN, CDR2 SYDVKM. V lost 6 bases and J lost 7, with 12 bases in between. The chain's CDR3 is CASSRPLRGYTF. CDR3 DNA sequence: TGTGCCAGCAGCAGGCCGCTTCGTGGCTACACCTTC.

The J gene is TRBJ2-3, the V gene TRBV10-2; the D is unclear. CDR3 size: 15 residues. V was clipped by 3 bases and J by 0 bases, with 10 bases between them. Germline V gene data show CDR1 as WSHSY and CDR2 as SAAADI. The CDR3 DNA sequence: TGCGCCAGCAGTGACCGTGGGCTTAGCACAGATACGCAGTATTTT. Amino acid sequence: CASSDRGLSTDTQYF.

V gene TRBV5-8 combines with J gene TRBJ1-1, with 9 bases fitting TRBD1. The CDR3 is 13 amino acids. With 4 bases clipped from V and 5 bases from J, the junction kept 3 bases outside the gene matches. Germline loops: CDR1 SGHTS, CDR2 YDEGEE. CDR3 region: CASSRDRETEAFF. The CDR3 coding sequence is TGTGCCAGCAGCCGGGACAGGGAAACTGAAGCTTTCTTT. The whole variable domain, remainder taken from reference TRBV5-8 and TRBJ1-1, is EAGVTQSPTHLIKTRGQQATLRCSPISGHTSVYWYQQALGLGLQFLLWYDEGEERNRGNFPPRFSGRQFPNYSSELNVNALELEDSALYLCASSRDRETEAFFGQGTRLTVV.

The J gene is TRBJ1-2, the V gene TRBV5-1, with a tentative D call TRBD1 (6 bases). Germline CDR1 and CDR2: SGHRS and YFSETQ. With 1 base removed from V and 4 bases from J, the gap between germline ends came to 11 bases. This CDR3 comprises 14 residues. The CDR3 loop reads CASSLTGPTYGYTF. The CDR3 bases are TGCGCCAGCAGCTTGACAGGGCCAACCTATGGCTACACCTTC.

The chain recombines TRBV5-1 with TRBJ2-7; the match to TRBD2 covers 12 bases. Germline CDR1 is SGHRS and CDR2 is YFSETQ. This CDR3 has 16 amino acids. Trimming cost V 4 bases and J 2 bases; bases outside gene matches: 7. CDR3 DNA: TGCGCCAGCAGCAGAATAGCTAGCGGGGGGGCCTACGAGCAGTACTTC. It codes for CASSRIASGGAYEQYF.

This clone appeared a single time. The CDR3 coding sequence is TGTGCCAGCAGCGCCAATAGCGGGGGGGTTATGAATGAGCAGTTCTTC. Translated, it gives CASSANSGGVMNEQFF. V and J are TRBV11-2 and TRBJ2-1, with TRBD2 identical over 11 bases. The CDR3 is 16 residues long. With 5 bases clipped from V and 7 bases from J, the junction kept 10 bases outside the gene matches. Germline V gives CDR1 SGHAT, CDR2 FQNNGV.

The V and J genes are TRBV19 and TRBJ1-5; the match to TRBD1 covers 7 bases. This CDR3 is 13 amino acids long. V lost 8 bases, J lost 4 bases, and 5 bases stayed unmatched. CDR1 and CDR2 (germline): LNHDA, SQIVND (reference sequence). DNA of the CDR3: TGTGCCAGTTCTACAGGGGTAAATCAGCCCCAGCATTTT. Protein sequence: CASSTGVNQPQHF.

The rearrangement joins TRBV5-1 to TRBJ1-6; a possible D gene is TRBD1 (5 bases). The CDR3 totals 14 residues. Germline CDR1 and CDR2: SGHRS and YFSETQ. V dropped 0 bases and J dropped 7 bases, with 8 bases sitting between them. CDR3 region: CASSLDGGNSPLHF. CDR3 in DNA: TGCGCCAGCAGCTTGGATGGGGGGAATTCACCCCTCCACTTT.

The gene calls are TRBV4-1 and TRBJ2-5, with D possibly being TRBD2 (6 bases). This CDR3 comprises 14 residues. V shed 4 bases and J shed 4 bases, with 13 bases lying between them. Looked up from germline, CDR1 is MGHRA and CDR2 is YSYEKL. The CDR3 region has the DNA TGCGCCAGCAGCCCCCTTGCGGGGACAGAGACCCAGTACTTC. Translation gives CASSPLAGTETQYF.

The chain is built from TRBV7-2 and TRBJ1-4; D unclear. The V end lost 4 bases, the J end lost 8 bases, and 20 bases lay between the germline ends. Per germline, CDR1 SGHTA and CDR2 FQGNSA. The CDR3 totals 16 residues. The CDR3 DNA reads TGTGCCAGCAGCTATCCCGGGTCGTCCCCGAACGAAAAACTGTTTTTT. Amino acids: CASSYPGSSPNEKLFF. The full variable domain, with the rest looked up from reference TRBV7-2 and TRBJ1-4, is GAGVSQSPSNKVTEKGKDVELRCDPISGHTALYWYRQSLGQGLEFLIYFQGNSAPDKSGLPSDRFSAERTGGSVSTLTIQRTQQEDSAVYLCASSYPGSSPNEKLFFGSGTQLSVL.

Written as DNA, the CDR3 is TGTGCCAGCAGTCTACGGGGGGCAACGGGTCAGCCCCAGCATTTT. Amino acid sequence: CASSLRGATGQPQHF. J is TRBJ1-5 and V is TRBV6-1; possible D gene TRBD1, 6 bases. Trimming took 5 bases from V and 6 from J, leaving 17 bases between them. CDR3 length: 15 amino acids. CDR1 is MNHNS, CDR2 SASEGT, per germline.

The rearrangement uses TRBV18 and TRBJ2-7, with 7 bases aligning to TRBD1. The germline V gene has CDR1 KGHSH and CDR2 LQKENI. The CDR3 loop spans 14 amino acids. V shed 2 bases, J shed 3 bases, and the junction held 4 bases outside the gene matches. CDR3 nucleotides: TGTGCCAGCTCACCAGAGTGGACAGGCTACGAGCAGTACTTC. This gives the protein CASSPEWTGYEQYF. Filled out from reference TRBV18 and TRBJ2-7, the complete variable domain reads NAGVMQNPRHLVRRRGQEARLRCSPMKGHSHVYWYRQLPEEGLKFMVYLQKENIIDESGMPKERFSAEFPKEGPSILRIQQVVRGDSAAYFCASSPEWTGYEQYFGPGTRLTVT.

The rearrangement uses TRBV5-1 and TRBJ2-1, with 13 bases lining up with TRBD2. The germline V gene encodes CDR1 SGHRS and CDR2 YFSETQ. This CDR3 has 17 amino acids. Germline trimming cut 0 bases from V and 6 bases from J; bases unmatched to any gene: 6. CDR3 in DNA: TGCGCCAGCAGCTTGGCCTCAACTAGCGGGGGGGCCAATGAGCAGTTCTTC. This encodes CASSLASTSGGANEQFF.

V usage is TRBV27 and J usage is TRBJ2-4; D is unclear. The CDR3 consists of 13 residues. The V gene lost 5 bases and the J gene lost 8 bases, with 13 bases spanning the gap. Germline V CDR1 and CDR2: MNHEY, SMNVEV (reference sequence). The CDR3 loop is CASSLSSNDIQYF. In nucleotides, the CDR3 is TGTGCCAGCAGTCTTAGTAGCAATGACATTCAGTACTTC.

This chain connects TRBV5-1 to TRBJ2-5; the D is unclear. The germline V gene has CDR1 SGHRS and CDR2 YFSETQ. The V end was cut by 3 bases, the J end by 2 bases, with 8 bases between. CDR3 length equals 13 residues. This CDR3 reads CASSSQTQETQYF. CDR3 coding DNA: TGCGCCAGCAGCTCCCAGACTCAAGAGACCCAGTACTTC.

The V call is TRBV7-6, the J call TRBJ2-7; 10 bases line up with TRBD2. V lost 11 bases to trimming and J lost 7 bases; unmatched junction nucleotides: 11. The CDR3 spans 13 residues. Germline V gives CDR1 SGHVS, CDR2 FNYEAQ. CDR3 protein: CASAASGGTEQYF. The DNA of the CDR3 is TGTGCCTCCGCGGCTAGCGGGGGTACAGAGCAGTACTTC.

This clone was observed once. J is TRBJ1-5 and V is TRBV18; a possible D gene is TRBD1 (5 bases). The CDR3 extends over 13 amino acids. Trimming took 6 bases from V and 5 from J, leaving 11 bases between them. The germline gives CDR1 KGHSH, CDR2 LQKENI. CDR3: CASSPARDQPQHF. The CDR3 DNA reads TGTGCCAGCTCTCCGGCCAGGGATCAGCCCCAGCATTTT.

V gene TRBV5-4 combines with J gene TRBJ2-7; 7 bases are a match to TRBD1. Germline CDR1 reads SGHNT; CDR2 reads YYREEE (reference sequence). This CDR3 region has 12 residues. V shed 3 bases, J shed 3 bases, and the junction held 0 bases outside the gene matches. In DNA form, the CDR3 reads TGTGCCAGCAGCTGGGACAGCTACGAGCAGTACTTC. Protein: CASSWDSYEQYF.